This section outlines one T cell receptor beta chain sequence together with its context. Time point denoted: patch test 2, 6 weeks after DPC sensitization. The sample's treatment: therapeutic diphenylcyclopropenone sensitization with weekly scalp DPC. Per germline, CDR1 MDHEN and CDR2 SYDVKM. The CDR3 is made up of 16 amino acids. V dropped 6 bases and J dropped 1; count of bases not matched to a gene: 11. The data were obtained in a study of human T cells and chemical hapten exposure. TCRdb used MiXCR to reprocess the RACE reads, holding one entry per CDR3 protein. The sample includes about 55,000 distinct CDR3 sequences, over 9.5% of them seen just once.

The chain links TRBV28 to TRBJ2-5, with TRBD1 identical over 7 bases. The input for sequencing was whole blood, taken in connection with sensitization to the hapten diphenylcyclopropenone (DPC). This TCR was recovered from a woman in her 50s with alopecia areata. Some clones in this sample may be carry-over from other donors' samples. The CDR3 reads CASSRQGSEGQETQYF. CDR3 nucleotide sequence: TGTGCCAGCAGCCGACAGGGCAGCGAAGGCCAAGAGACCCAGTACTTC.